The 22 T cell receptor beta chains listed next were all sequenced from one sample in a study of T cells in localized non-small cell lung cancer. The method was immunoSEQ multiplex PCR; TCRdb's version includes in-frame clones alone and lacks a portion of them. The sample includes tens of thousands of clones, about 89% of them seen just once. Material: peripheral blood, obtained before any cancer treatment. Every receptor here comes from a male donor at least 60 years old with stage I lung adenocarcinoma.

This chain links TRBV4-3 with TRBJ1-5, with TRBD1 identical over 9 bases. Trimming took 1 base from V and 2 from J; bases not matched to a gene: 0. Per the germline V gene, CDR1 is LGHNA and CDR2 is YSLEER. The CDR3 loop spans 15 amino acids. CDR3 DNA: TGCGCCAGCAGCCAAGGGACAGGGGGCAATCAGCCCCAGCATTTT. Its protein is CASSQGTGGNQPQHF.

This sequence joins TRBV19 and TRBJ2-3; D possibly corresponds to TRBD2 (5 bases). Germline V gene lookup returns CDR1 LNHDA and CDR2 SQIVND (reference sequence). The CDR3 extends over 13 amino acids. V lost 1 base, J lost 3 bases, and 5 bases lay in between. CDR3 amino acids: CASSIAGTDTQYF. CDR3 sequence (DNA): TGTGCCAGTAGTATAGCGGGGACAGATACGCAGTATTTT.

The chain has TRBV6-1 and TRBJ2-7; no clear D. This CDR3 contains 13 residues. V lost 9 bases, J lost 0 bases, and 12 bases lay in between. Germline-derived CDR1 and CDR2 are MNHNS and SASEGT. In DNA, the CDR3 is TGTGCCAGTTCACATGAGAGCTCCTACGAGCAGTACTTC. Translation gives CASSHESSYEQYF.

V and J are TRBV19 and TRBJ1-5; a weak D match, TRBD1 (5 bases). This CDR3 is 16 amino acids long. The V end lost 7 bases, the J end lost 9 bases, and 25 bases lay between the germline ends. Germline CDR1 is LNHDA and CDR2 is SQIVND (reference sequence). The CDR3 DNA sequence: TGTGCCAGTACCCCCGCGACAGCCTCCTTCTCAGCGCCCCAGCATTTT. This encodes CASTPATASFSAPQHF.

About this clone itself: Other nucleotide sequences in the sample specify the same CDR3. The chain combines TRBV25-1 with TRBJ1-1; perhaps TRBD1 as D (5 bases). Looked up from germline, CDR1 is MGHDK and CDR2 is SYGVNS. Trimming left V 4 bases short and J 7 bases short, with 13 bases between. The length of the CDR3 is 13 residues. The CDR3 loop is CASSVAGSSEAFF. In DNA form, the CDR3 reads TGTGCCAGCAGTGTAGCAGGGTCCAGTGAAGCTTTCTTT. Complete variable domain (other parts from reference TRBV25-1 and TRBJ1-1): EADIYQTPRYLVIGTGKKITLECSQTMGHDKMYWYQQDPGMELHLIHYSYGVNSTEKGDLSSESTVSRIRTEHFPLTLESARPSHTSQYLCASSVAGSSEAFFGQGTRLTVV.

A word on this clone: In the same sample, other DNA sequences code for this CDR3. The V and J genes are TRBV6-1 and TRBJ1-2; D remains unclear. The CDR3 covers 14 residues. Trimming pared 1 base from V and 0 bases from J, leaving 6 bases between. Germline loops: CDR1 MNHNS, CDR2 SASEGT. CDR3 sequence (DNA): TGTGCCAGCAGTGAAGGGGTGACTAACTATGGCTACACCTTC. This codes for CASSEGVTNYGYTF.

V usage is TRBV30 and J usage is TRBJ2-1, with 10 bases matching TRBD2. V was pared by 0 bases and J by 6 bases, with 5 bases of the junction left unmatched. Germline lookup yields CDR1 GTSNPN and CDR2 SVGIG (reference sequence). This CDR3 is 15 amino acids long. CDR3 in amino acids: CAWSVGLAGANEQFF. The DNA for the CDR3 is TGTGCCTGGAGTGTAGGGCTAGCGGGAGCCAATGAGCAGTTCTTC.

The chain has TRBV2 and TRBJ1-6; a weak D match, TRBD1 (6 bases). V gave up 1 base and J gave up 2 bases, with 12 bases separating them. Germline assignment: CDR1 SNHLY and CDR2 FYNNEI. This CDR3 is 17 amino acids long. The CDR3 reads CASSEGGTMAYNSPLHF. The CDR3 DNA follows: TGTGCCAGCAGTGAAGGAGGGACAATGGCCTATAATTCACCCCTCCACTTT.

This clone was detected once. This sequence joins TRBV27 and TRBJ2-7, with TRBD1 matching over 7 bases. Trimming took 2 bases from V and 2 from J; bases not matched to a gene: 12. Germline-derived CDR1 and CDR2 are MNHEY and SMNVEV (reference sequence). There are 17 residues in the CDR3. CDR3 protein: CASSLRGGRQGAYEQYF. The DNA for the CDR3 is TGTGCCAGCAGTTTACGAGGGGGCCGACAAGGCGCCTACGAGCAGTACTTC.

V and J are TRBV28 and TRBJ1-2, with D possibly matching TRBD1 (6 bases). Looked up from germline, CDR1 is MDHEN and CDR2 is SYDVKM. Trimming removed 5 bases at V and 1 base at J, with 11 bases between. The CDR3 loop spans 14 amino acids. CDR3 amino acids: CASSLPGDNYGYTF. In nucleotides, the CDR3 is TGTGCCAGCAGTCTCCCAGGGGATAACTATGGCTACACCTTC.

V and J are TRBV28 and TRBJ2-7; D possibly matches TRBD1 or TRBD2 (5 bases each). Trimming pared 3 bases from V and 2 bases from J, leaving 11 bases between. The CDR3 contains 14 residues. The germline gives CDR1 MDHEN, CDR2 SYDVKM. The CDR3, as DNA: TGTGCCAGCAGTTTGCAGGGACCAGCCTACGAGCAGTACTTC. Its protein is CASSLQGPAYEQYF.

The chain uses TRBV5-1 and TRBJ1-2; 12 bases align to TRBD1. The CDR3 has 15 amino acids. Germline V lookup: CDR1 SGHRS, CDR2 YFSETQ. The V and J ends lost 0 bases and 8 bases, in that order; junction bases with no gene match: 5. In DNA form, the CDR3 reads TGCGCCAGCAGCTTGGGGGGACAGGGGGCGCAAGGCTACACCTTC. As protein: CASSLGGQGAQGYTF.

V gene TRBV6-6 combines with J gene TRBJ1-1; D is perhaps TRBD1 (5 bases). Germline CDR1 MNHNY, CDR2 SVGAGI (reference sequence). This CDR3 is 12 amino acids long. Trimming pared 6 bases from V and 6 bases from J, leaving 11 bases between. Written as DNA, the CDR3 is TGTGCCAGCAGCCAGTACAGGCCTGAAGCTTTCTTT. It codes for CASSQYRPEAFF.

The chain combines TRBV9 with TRBJ2-7; D possibly uses TRBD1 or TRBD2 (5 bases each). CDR3 length: 14 amino acids. Trimming took off 4 bases at V and 3 bases at J, with 14 bases between the two ends. Germline CDR1 is SGDLS and CDR2 is YYNGEE. DNA of the CDR3: TGTGCCAGCAGCCCTCGGGACCCTAACTACGAGCAGTACTTC. Residues: CASSPRDPNYEQYF.

The gene calls are TRBV18 and TRBJ1-1; D unclear. CDR3 size: 13 residues. The germline V gene encodes CDR1 KGHSH and CDR2 LQKENI. Trimming cost V 1 base and J 5 bases, with 8 bases left between them. Here the CDR3 reads CASSPLEGTEAFF. CDR3 nucleotide sequence: TGTGCCAGCTCACCACTCGAGGGTACTGAAGCTTTCTTT.

A single count supports this clone. The rearrangement joins TRBV29-1 to TRBJ1-1; TRBD1 matches at 9 bases. V shed 5 bases and J 4 bases; nucleotides not matched to a gene: 8. This CDR3 has 14 amino acids. The V gene's germline CDR1 is SQVTM and CDR2 ANQGSEA. The CDR3 loop reads CSVTKGQGGTEAFF. CDR3 sequence (DNA): TGCAGCGTTACTAAGGGACAGGGAGGCACTGAAGCTTTCTTT. Combining the CDR3 with reference TRBV29-1 and TRBJ1-1 gives the whole variable domain SAVISQKPSRDICQRGTSLTIQCQVDSQVTMMFWYRQQPGQSLTLIATANQGSEATYESGFVIDKFPISRPNLTFSTLTVSNMSPEDSSIYLCSVTKGQGGTEAFFGQGTRLTVV.

This clone was detected once. V and J are TRBV28 and TRBJ1-2; 7 bases align to TRBD1. The junction had 11 bases not matched to a gene; V was cut back by 4 bases and J by 6 bases. Per the germline V gene, CDR1 is MDHEN and CDR2 is SYDVKM. This CDR3 is 15 amino acids long. CDR3 coding DNA: TGTGCCAGCAGTTCACTTCAAGGGGGCATAGATGGCTACACCTTC. Translated, it gives CASSSLQGGIDGYTF.

This chain connects TRBV25-1 to TRBJ2-4, with 7 bases lining up with TRBD1. V gave up 7 bases and J gave up 7 bases; unmatched junction bases: 4. This CDR3 has 12 amino acids. The V gene's germline CDR1 is MGHDK and CDR2 SYGVNS. In DNA form, the CDR3 reads TGTGCCAGCAAAGAACAGGGGAACATTCAGTACTTC. Protein: CASKEQGNIQYF.

This clone was detected only a few times. J is TRBJ1-5 and V is TRBV7-9; D is ambiguous. In germline, CDR1 is SEHNR, CDR2 FQNEAQ (reference sequence). With 2 bases removed from V and 3 bases from J, the gap between germline ends came to 14 bases. This CDR3 is 16 amino acids long. In DNA, the CDR3 is TGTGCCAGCAGCTTATCGGGAGGACTGTCCAATCAGCCCCAGCATTTT. This encodes CASSLSGGLSNQPQHF.

The gene calls are TRBV2 and TRBJ2-5; D tentatively fits TRBD1 or TRBD2 (6 bases each). The CDR3 sequence is 14 residues long. The germline V gene has CDR1 SNHLY and CDR2 FYNNEI. The V end lost 4 bases, the J end lost 5 bases, and 14 bases lay between the germline ends. CDR3 loop: CASSALGGGETQYF. The CDR3 nucleotides are TGTGCCAGCAGTGCTCTCGGGGGCGGGGAGACCCAGTACTTC.

This sequence joins TRBV9 and TRBJ2-6; 9 bases line up with TRBD2. In germline, CDR1 is SGDLS, CDR2 YYNGEE. The CDR3 loop spans 18 amino acids. V was pared by 0 bases and J by 2 bases, with 6 bases of the junction left unmatched. CDR3 amino acids: CASSVEGGRAPGANVLTF. DNA for the CDR3: TGTGCCAGCAGCGTAGAGGGCGGGAGGGCCCCTGGGGCCAACGTCCTGACTTTC. Together with reference TRBV9 and TRBJ2-6, the CDR3 gives the full variable domain: DSGVTQTPKHLITATGQRVTLRCSPRSGDLSVYWYQQSLDQGLQFLIQYYNGEERAKGNILERFSAQQFPDLHSELNLSSLELGDSALYFCASSVEGGRAPGANVLTFGAGSRLTVL.

The chain joins TRBV6-5 to TRBJ2-7; tentatively, D is TRBD1 (6 bases). CDR1 and CDR2 from the germline V gene are MNHEY and SVGAGI. CDR3 length: 14 residues. V was trimmed by 3 bases and J by 2 bases, leaving 11 bases between them. Written as DNA, the CDR3 is TGTGCCAGCAGTTATGCGACAGGAGCCTACGAGCAGTACTTC. Residues: CASSYATGAYEQYF.